A selection of T cell receptor beta chains follows, all from one sample in a study of lymphopenia after photon versus proton radiotherapy. Produced via immunoSEQ multiplex PCR; TCRdb's table is partial and in-frame only. The sample has 65,000 or so clones, roughly nine tenths seen once. This material consisted of peripheral blood, taken from a patient treated with proton-based radiotherapy. These receptors came from a man at least 80 years old with esophageal cancer. Both conserved end residues are trimmed from each CDR3.

CDR3 protein: ASSQAVTGALEQY; CDR3 length: 13; V gene: TRBV4-1; J gene: TRBJ2-7
CDR3 protein: ASSPLTLNTEAF; CDR3 length: 12; V gene: TRBV11-2; J gene: TRBJ1-1
CDR3 protein: ASSLYTGVSTDTQY; CDR3 length: 14; V gene: TRBV27; J gene: TRBJ2-3
CDR3 protein: ASSYEDRGSEQY; CDR3 length: 12; V gene: TRBV6-5; J gene: TRBJ2-7
CDR3 protein: ASSQSIGSPGFGDQPQH; CDR3 length: 17; V gene: TRBV23-1; J gene: TRBJ1-5
CDR3 protein: ASSREQGVSTEAF; CDR3 length: 13; V gene: TRBV7-8; J gene: TRBJ1-1
CDR3 protein: ANRAWDSYGYT; CDR3 length: 11; V gene: TRBV6-4; J gene: TRBJ1-2
CDR3 protein: ASSFDMYQETQY; CDR3 length: 12; V gene: TRBV7-8; J gene: TRBJ2-5
CDR3 protein: ATSRALATNEKLF; CDR3 length: 13; V gene: TRBV15; J gene: TRBJ1-4
CDR3 protein: ASSLSTSGNTIY; CDR3 length: 12; V gene: TRBV7-2; J gene: TRBJ1-3
CDR3 protein: ASSWQGVANTEAF; CDR3 length: 13; V gene: TRBV5-1; J gene: TRBJ1-1
CDR3 protein: ASRTTGQRLTIY; CDR3 length: 12; V gene: TRBV11-2; J gene: TRBJ1-3
CDR3 protein: AINQPGPSSNTEAF; CDR3 length: 14; V gene: TRBV10-3; J gene: TRBJ1-1
CDR3 protein: ASASDGTYSNIQY; CDR3 length: 13; V gene: TRBV12-5; J gene: TRBJ2-4
CDR3 protein: ASSPWTGGNYGYT; CDR3 length: 13; V gene: TRBV18; J gene: TRBJ1-2
CDR3 protein: ASSSAGSGSTGAKNIQY; CDR3 length: 17; V gene: TRBV5-1; J gene: TRBJ2-4
CDR3 protein: ASSVDRGTDTQY; CDR3 length: 12; V gene: TRBV9; J gene: TRBJ2-3
CDR3 protein: ASSQGRGGRTQY; CDR3 length: 12; V gene: TRBV4-2; J gene: TRBJ2-3
CDR3 protein: ASSPTGWIGELF; CDR3 length: 12; V gene: TRBV7-9; J gene: TRBJ2-2